This T cell receptor (beta chain) was identified in a study of lymphopenia after photon versus proton radiotherapy (dated by TCRdb to the late 2010s). Study-wide context: In patients with gastrointestinal tumors who developed high-grade lymphopenia, the study compared the immunological effects of photon radiation therapy with those of proton radiation therapy. A cohort of 20 patients with gastrointestinal tumors who received either photon or proton therapy and subsequently developed lymphopenia was included. The study was designed to characterize how the impact on the immune system differs between the two radiation modalities.

From the germline V gene, CDR1 is SGDLS and CDR2 is YYNGEE. V loses 1 base at its end and J loses 7 bases; junction bases beyond the gene matches: 2. Reading from cysteine to phenylalanine, the CDR3 counts 14 amino acids. The read is trimmed to its CDR3 DNA, 42 bases read in frame from base 1. Beyond this particular receptor, the publication reports: Once the lymphocyte count had reached its nadir, the repertoires of photon-treated patients showed oligoclonal expansion, particularly of CD8+ Temra cells, and this expansion drove the decline in diversity. The survival association was assessed only in patients who died, and the authors presented better survival with proton therapy as a possibility rather than a demonstrated result. Relative stability during treatment was observed in proton-treated patients, whereas loss of naive T cells and TCR diversity and gain of effector/memory populations were observed in photon-treated patients. Across the cohort, a larger post-nadir drop in TCR diversity was inversely correlated with overall survival time among patients who died.

A word on this clone: Its recognized antigen is unknown. No much larger clonotype is one base removed from it; base qualities were not supplied.

Library generation was performed with the immunoSEQ multiplex PCR assay. T cell repertoires were profiled with deep sequencing of rearranged TCR beta loci together with multiparametric flow cytometry. TCRdb carries this immuneACCESS record with in-frame sequences only. Its versions omit some clonotypes, under half of them owing to an unresolved V gene in the studies checked, with the rest unexplained. For this sample there are 55,000 to 85,000 clones; around 92% appear just once. Jointly, the top ten make up over 2% of the sample. This clonotype was sampled from a middle-aged woman with cholangiocarcinoma. The receptor chain draws on TRBV9 and TRBJ1-6; the central 7 bases match TRBD1. The sequencing here drew on peripheral blood, taken from a patient treated with photon-based radiotherapy. The DNA sequence follows: TGTGCCAGCAGCGTAACAGGGGAAAATTCACCCCTCCACTTT. Its protein is CASSVTGENSPLHF.